The 22 T cell receptor beta chains reported below all come from one sample, sequenced in a study of blood T cell repertoires in COVID-19. TCRdb keeps only in-frame clones here, not all; method: immunoSEQ multiplex PCR. The table has a few hundred thousand clones, about 90% seen once. Source material: peripheral blood. The receptors originated from a person in their late teens or twenties with COVID-19, enrolled during active disease.

The chain joins TRBV11-2 to TRBJ1-2; no clear D gene. V was trimmed by 1 base and J by 2 bases, leaving 5 bases between them. Per the germline V gene, CDR1 is SGHAT and CDR2 is FQNNGV. The CDR3 is 13 residues long. The CDR3 region has the DNA TGTGCCAGCAGCTTAGGGCCGAACTATGGCTACACCTTC. Translating gives CASSLGPNYGYTF.

The chain carries TRBV5-5 and TRBJ2-5; 10 bases align to TRBD1. The junction had 7 bases not matched to a gene; V was cut back by 0 bases and J by 5 bases. CDR1 and CDR2 (germline): SGHKS, YYEKEE (reference sequence). CDR3 length equals 16 residues. The CDR3 here is CASSLGTGQGVETQYF. The CDR3, as DNA: TGTGCCAGCAGCTTGGGGACCGGACAGGGGGTGGAGACCCAGTACTTC.

V gene TRBV21-1 combines with J gene TRBJ2-5; the D call of TRBD2 is as the table states it, not checked on the DNA. TRBV21-1 is shown as a pseudogene. The CDR3 is 15 residues long. CDR3 sequence (DNA): TGTGCCAGCAGCAATGAGCGGGGGGTCCAAGAGACCCAGTACTTC. This gives the protein CASSNERGVQETQYF.

V gene TRBV7-3 combines with J gene TRBJ2-3; TRBD2 agrees at 7 bases. The germline gives CDR1 SGHTA, CDR2 FQGTGA. Trimming removed 4 bases from V and 2 bases from J; junction bases left unmatched: 12. CDR3 length equals 17 residues. The CDR3 region has the DNA TGTGCCAGCAGCTCCCAGCTTCGGGGAGGGACCACAGATACGCAGTATTTT. This translates into CASSSQLRGGTTDTQYF.

The chain is built from TRBV5-1 and TRBJ2-3; 7 bases match TRBD2. V lost 0 bases and J lost 6; bases outside the gene matches: 7. The germline CDR1 and CDR2 sequences are SGHRS and YFSETQ. This CDR3 has 15 amino acids. CDR3 in amino acids: CASSLEAPRGDTQYF. CDR3 nucleotides: TGCGCCAGCAGCTTGGAGGCTCCGCGGGGGGATACGCAGTATTTT.

V gene TRBV29-1 combines with J gene TRBJ2-1; weak D call: TRBD2 (5 bases). CDR1 is SQVTM, CDR2 ANQGSEA, per germline. Trimming removed 3 bases at V and 2 bases at J, with 11 bases between. This CDR3 comprises 14 residues. The CDR3: CSVERTSTYNEQFF. The DNA of the CDR3 is TGCAGCGTTGAGCGCACTAGTACCTACAATGAGCAGTTCTTC.

This clone occurred once. The chain recombines TRBV7-9 with TRBJ1-2; TRBD1 agrees at 10 bases. Germline CDR1 and CDR2: SEHNR and FQNEAQ (reference sequence). V was pared by 5 bases and J by 10 bases, with 10 bases of the junction left unmatched. This CDR3 comprises 14 residues. CDR3 protein: CASSPPTGGEIYTF. CDR3 sequence (DNA): TGTGCCAGCAGCCCTCCGACAGGGGGCGAAATCTACACCTTC.

This clone was counted a few times. The chain links TRBV11-2 to TRBJ1-4, with D perhaps TRBD1 (5 bases). The length of the CDR3 is 15 residues. Trimming removed 6 bases from V and 0 bases from J, with 11 bases in between. The germline CDR1 and CDR2 sequences are SGHAT and FQNNGV. The chain's CDR3 is CASRQTVATNEKLFF. The CDR3 nucleotides are TGTGCCAGCAGACAGACAGTTGCAACTAATGAAAAACTGTTTTTT.

This chain joins TRBV7-9 and TRBJ1-6; 10 bases are shared with TRBD1. Germline V CDR1 and CDR2: SEHNR, FQNEAQ (reference sequence). V lost 2 bases and J lost 10; bases outside the gene matches: 5. This CDR3 is built from 15 residues. CDR3 bases: TGTGCCAGCAGCTTACTCGGGACAGGGGAGTCACCCCTCCACTTT. Its translation is CASSLLGTGESPLHF.

This chain joins TRBV5-4 and TRBJ2-1; 8 bases map to TRBD2. The CDR3 runs to 17 residues. Germline V gene sequence: CDR1 SGHNT, CDR2 YYREEE (reference sequence). Trimming at V came to 0 bases and at J to 0 bases, leaving 5 bases not matched to a gene. The CDR3 region is CASSLGLAPSSYNEQFF. Written as DNA, the CDR3 is TGTGCCAGCAGCTTGGGACTAGCGCCAAGCTCCTACAATGAGCAGTTCTTC. The whole variable domain, remainder taken from reference TRBV5-4 and TRBJ2-1, is ETGVTQSPTHLIKTRGQQVTLRCSSQSGHNTVSWYQQALGQGPQFIFQYYREEENGRGNFPPRFSGLQFPNYSSELNVNALELDDSALYLCASSLGLAPSSYNEQFFGPGTRLTVL.

The chain has TRBV6-5 and TRBJ2-7, with 9 bases that match TRBD1. Germline V gene data show CDR1 as MNHEY and CDR2 as SVGAGI. Trimming took 7 bases from V and 4 from J; bases not matched to a gene: 11. The CDR3 length is 15 residues. The CDR3 loop reads CASIPTGTGSYEQYF. CDR3 bases: TGTGCCAGCATTCCAACCGGGACAGGGAGTTACGAGCAGTACTTC.

The chain uses TRBV6-1 and TRBJ2-1, with 8 bases fitting TRBD1. Germline trimming cut 2 bases from V and 8 bases from J; bases unmatched to any gene: 14. In germline, CDR1 is MNHNS, CDR2 SASEGT. CDR3 length equals 17 residues. The CDR3 sequence is CASSEFYRGTLADEQFF. As DNA, the CDR3 is TGTGCCAGCAGTGAATTTTACAGGGGGACCTTAGCGGATGAGCAGTTCTTC.

This chain connects TRBV6-2 or TRBV6-3 to TRBJ2-3, with TRBD1 matching over 9 bases. Germline lookup yields CDR1 MNHEY and CDR2 SVGEGT. This CDR3 comprises 18 residues. Trimming removed 1 base from V and 2 bases from J; junction bases left unmatched: 10. The CDR3 is CASSYFRRTGANTDTQYF. DNA of the CDR3: TGTGCCAGCAGTTACTTCCGTAGGACAGGGGCCAACACAGATACGCAGTATTTT.

This chain joins TRBV5-1 and TRBJ2-3, with 12 bases fitting TRBD1. This CDR3 has 17 residues. V shed 0 bases, J shed 6 bases, and the junction held 8 bases outside the gene matches. Looked up from germline, CDR1 is SGHRS and CDR2 is YFSETQ. CDR3 loop: CASSLGPGTGGADTQYF. CDR3 DNA: TGCGCCAGCAGCTTGGGCCCCGGGACAGGGGGCGCGGATACGCAGTATTTT. Drawing the rest from reference TRBV5-1 and TRBJ2-3, the complete variable domain is KAGVTQTPRYLIKTRGQQVTLSCSPISGHRSVSWYQQTPGQGLQFLFEYFSETQRNKGNFPGRFSGRQFSNSRSEMNVSTLELGDSALYLCASSLGPGTGGADTQYFGPGTRLTVL.

The V call is TRBV7-2, the J call TRBJ2-5; 9 bases line up with TRBD2. This CDR3 is 13 amino acids long. From germline, CDR1 is SGHTA and CDR2 FQGNSA. V lost 5 bases and J lost 4; bases outside the gene matches: 2. CDR3 amino acids: CASSLGLAETQYF. As DNA, the CDR3 is TGTGCCAGCAGCCTGGGACTAGCAGAGACCCAGTACTTC.

The chain uses TRBV19 and TRBJ1-1, with D perhaps matching TRBD1 (5 bases). V was cut by 5 bases and J by 1 base, with 11 bases left in between. CDR1 and CDR2 from the germline V gene are LNHDA and SQIVND (reference sequence). This CDR3 spans 14 amino acids. The CDR3 DNA is TGTGCCAGTAGTGTACAGGTGCCGAACACTGAAGCTTTCTTT. It specifies CASSVQVPNTEAFF.

The chain couples TRBV2 to TRBJ2-1; 9 nucleotides agree with TRBD2. CDR1 is SNHLY, CDR2 FYNNEI, per germline. The CDR3 has 15 residues. The V and J ends lost 4 bases and 9 bases, in that order; junction bases with no gene match: 10. CDR3 sequence: CASSVTGTSLGEQFF. CDR3 nucleotide sequence: TGTGCCAGCAGTGTGACTGGGACTAGCCTCGGTGAGCAGTTCTTC.

The chain joins TRBV30 to TRBJ2-1; 9 bases map to TRBD2. V shed 2 bases, J shed 9 bases, and the junction held 5 bases outside the gene matches. Germline CDR1 reads GTSNPN; CDR2 reads SVGIG (reference sequence). This CDR3 is built from 13 residues. The CDR3 nucleotides are TGTGCCTGGAGTCCCGGGACTAGCATTGAGCAGTTCTTC. Residues: CAWSPGTSIEQFF.

This rearrangement joins TRBV5-1 to TRBJ2-1; 9 nucleotides align to TRBD1. CDR1 is SGHRS, CDR2 YFSETQ, per germline. The CDR3 extends over 16 amino acids. Unmatched junction bases numbered 5, after V lost 0 bases and J lost 4 bases. For the CDR3, the DNA is TGCGCCAGCAGCTTGGAGGGGACAGGGACTTACAATGAGCAGTTCTTC. It is translated as CASSLEGTGTYNEQFF.

This chain joins TRBV19 and TRBJ2-4; TRBD2 might be the D (6 bases). Germline V CDR1 and CDR2: LNHDA, SQIVND (reference sequence). Trimming stripped 1 base from V and 6 bases from J, with 7 bases between. There are 13 residues in the CDR3. The CDR3 nucleotides are TGTGCCAGTAGTATAGGGGGACTAAACATTCAGTACTTC. Translated, it gives CASSIGGLNIQYF.

The CDR3 spells CASSLGGTAVGNTIYF. CDR3 coding DNA: TGTGCCAGCAGCTTGGGGGGGACAGCCGTTGGAAACACCATATATTTT. The V and J genes are TRBV5-4 and TRBJ1-3, with 7 bases fitting TRBD1. The V gene end was trimmed by 0 bases and the J gene end by 3 bases; junction bases not matched to a gene: 6. Germline loops: CDR1 SGHNT, CDR2 YYREEE (reference sequence). The CDR3 has 16 residues. The variable domain in full, with the rest retrieved from reference TRBV5-4 and TRBJ1-3, is ETGVTQSPTHLIKTRGQQVTLRCSSQSGHNTVSWYQQALGQGPQFIFQYYREEENGRGNFPPRFSGLQFPNYSSELNVNALELDDSALYLCASSLGGTAVGNTIYFGEGSWLTVV.

The chain employs TRBV5-1 and TRBJ1-3; 7 bases are a match to TRBD1. CDR3 length: 15 amino acids. With 3 bases clipped from V and 4 bases from J, the junction kept 7 bases outside the gene matches. Germline CDR1 reads SGHRS; CDR2 reads YFSETQ. The CDR3 bases are TGCGCCAGCAGCTATACAGGGGCCTCAGGAAACACCATATATTTT. This translates into CASSYTGASGNTIYF.